This TCR beta chain was documented in a study of molecular identifiers for immune sequencing clone quantification. Bulk TCR library preparation followed previously described methods with listed TCR primers. TCRdb processed the PCR reads anew with MiXCR; each CDR3 protein has one entry. The sample consists of hundreds of thousands of distinct CDR3 sequences, less than 30% of them appearing once. Germline V CDR1 and CDR2: SEHNR, FQNEAQ (reference sequence). The CDR3 totals 13 residues. V lost 1 base to trimming and J lost 6 bases, with 10 bases between them. Naive CD8 T cells were picked out by sorting for CD8+CD4-CCR7+CD45RA+. Study results and limitations: Highly expanded clone sizes could be underestimated by identical TCR molecules sharing a barcode. Reports indicate spiked Jurkat TCR RNA from one cell could be found among 950,000 to 1,000,000 naive cells.

This clonotype showed up many times. Its cognate antigen is unknown. The chain uses TRBV7-9 and TRBJ2-7; unclear D gene. Sequenced input: naive CD8+ T cells from blood, with Jurkat cell RNA spiked in. Subset here: FACS-sorted CD8+CD4-CCR7+CD45RA+ naive T cells. This TCR came from a human donor in good health. Some libraries in this study had Jurkat cell RNA spiked in. In DNA form, the CDR3 reads TGTGCCAGCAGCTTAGGGGGTGCGAGCGAGCAGTACTTC. This gives the protein CASSLGGASEQYF.